The T cell receptor (beta chain) under discussion was sequenced for a study of tumor-infiltrating lymphocytes in primary liver carcinoma. Broader study findings: Pairs comparing tumor with adjacent tissue or blood overlapped less than pairs drawn from tumor regions.

A note on this clonotype: No antigen is known for it. This clone may be a read error of a much larger clone one base away.

From approximately 550 ng of total RNA, TCR beta-specific cDNA was reverse-transcribed using a constant-region primer. Researchers made the TCR beta libraries by running three nested multiplex PCR rounds with slightly modified ARM-PCR. Forward primers for TRBV1-TRBV30 and a C-beta reverse primer served the first two PCR rounds, at around 9 cycles each. TCRdb recomputed calls from the multiplex PCR reads with MiXCR, one row per CDR3 protein. The table includes some 320,000 distinct CDR3 sequences, roughly two thirds detected once. Germline DNA was also extracted, and blood RNA was taken from unsorted whole blood. The trim removed 4 bases at V and 3 bases at J, leaving 12 bases unmatched. The CDR3 length is 16 residues. CDR1 and CDR2 (germline): MNHEY, SVGEGT.

The rearrangement uses TRBV6-2 or TRBV6-3 and TRBJ2-7, with 7 bases lining up with TRBD2. Sequencing input: peripheral blood. This TCR was sampled from a man in his forties or fifties with primary liver carcinoma and hepatitis B virus infection. The CDR3 DNA reads as TGTGCCAGCAGTTCACCCCCTAGCGGACACTACTACGAGCAGTACTTC. It codes for CASSSPPSGHYYEQYF.